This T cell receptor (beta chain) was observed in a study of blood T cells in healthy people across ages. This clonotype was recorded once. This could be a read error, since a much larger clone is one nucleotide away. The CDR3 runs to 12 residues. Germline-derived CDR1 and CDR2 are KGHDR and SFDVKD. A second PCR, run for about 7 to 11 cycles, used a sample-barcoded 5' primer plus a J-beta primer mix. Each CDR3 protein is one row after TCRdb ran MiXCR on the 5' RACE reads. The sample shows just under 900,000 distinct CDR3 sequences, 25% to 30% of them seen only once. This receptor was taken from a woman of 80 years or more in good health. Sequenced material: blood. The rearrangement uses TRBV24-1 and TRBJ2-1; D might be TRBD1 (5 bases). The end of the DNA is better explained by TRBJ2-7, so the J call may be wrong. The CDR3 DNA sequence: TGTGCCACCAGCGACAGATACAATGAGCAGTACTTC. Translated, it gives CATSDRYNEQYF.